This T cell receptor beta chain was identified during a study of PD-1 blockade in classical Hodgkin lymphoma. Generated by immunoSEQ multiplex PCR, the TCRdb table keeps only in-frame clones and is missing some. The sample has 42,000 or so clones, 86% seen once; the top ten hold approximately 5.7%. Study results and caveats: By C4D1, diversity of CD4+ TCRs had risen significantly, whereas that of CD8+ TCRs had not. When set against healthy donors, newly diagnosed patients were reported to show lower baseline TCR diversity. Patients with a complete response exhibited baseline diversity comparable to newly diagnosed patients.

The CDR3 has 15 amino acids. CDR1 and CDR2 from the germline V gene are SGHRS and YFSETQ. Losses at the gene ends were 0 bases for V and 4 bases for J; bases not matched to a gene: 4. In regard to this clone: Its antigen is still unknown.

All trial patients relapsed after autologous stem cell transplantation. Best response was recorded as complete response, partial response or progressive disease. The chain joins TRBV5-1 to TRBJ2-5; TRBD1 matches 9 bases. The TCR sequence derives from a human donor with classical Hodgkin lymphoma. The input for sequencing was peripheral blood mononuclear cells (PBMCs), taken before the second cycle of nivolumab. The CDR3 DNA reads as TGCGCCAGCAGCTTGGGACAGGGGGGTTTAGAGACCCAGTACTTC. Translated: CASSLGQGGLETQYF.